The present T cell receptor beta chain was sequenced within a study of radiation and T cells in renal cell carcinoma (dated by TCRdb to 2018 to 2021). Notes on the research overall: TCR beta sequencing covered 50 to 55 samples in total, comprising some 25 tumors and some 27 peripheral blood samples. A total of 4 million to 5 million unique CDR3 nucleotide sequences, encoding around 2.7 million unique CDR3 amino acid sequences, were found across all 50 or so samples.

According to the study, the label for this sample's time point signals: tumor resected at nephrectomy. This specimen's treatment or condition label, per the study, means: treatment-naive control, cytoreductive nephrectomy. Control tumors came from treatment-naive renal cell carcinoma patients who underwent cytoreductive nephrectomy without prior radiation. Every patient had renal cell carcinoma of clear cell pathology. Control tumors used for TCR sequencing were obtained from a handful of females and approximately 12 males (median age about 50 years, range roughly 40 to 90) and were resected from the early 2010s to the mid-2010s. The tumors were dissociated mechanically, digested with collagenase/hyaluronidase at 37 degrees C, processed in gentleMACS C tubes, and kept in liquid nitrogen. Genomic DNA for TCR sequencing was prepared using the QIAamp DNA Blood Mini Kit (Qiagen). Only samples passing all quality control checks were included in the analyses.

The immunoSEQ kit was used, according to the manufacturer's recommendations, to generate TCR beta libraries from genomic DNA. For library preparation, a first multiplex PCR was performed with proprietary primers, followed by a second PCR in which unique barcodes were added, and bead cleanups were performed after each round. A positive control reaction and a negative control reaction, both provided in the kit, were run with every batch of samples. The final libraries were assessed on an Agilent 4200 TapeStation D1000 ScreenTape, pooled by volume, and quantified by qPCR. An Illumina NextSeq500 fitted with a MidOutput 150-cycle cartridge performed the sequencing, running 156 Read1 cycles and 15 Index1 cycles with the kit's custom primers. The pooled library was loaded at roughly 0.94 pM with a roughly 20% PhiX control spike-in. The study's processing was this. The vendor-processed data were analyzed in R, and a clonotype was defined as all T cells that share the same CDR3 nucleotide sequence. For clone abundance analyses, frequencies were normalized to the 10,000 most abundant clones per sample. Public T cell clones, which averaged fewer than five per sample, were removed prior to analysis. The dominant motif analysis was done with ImmunoMap using the PAM10 matrix, a gap penalty of 30, and a homology threshold of 0.3, and motifs with a cumulative frequency of at least 0.01 were considered dominant. This is the immuneACCESS table as TCRdb keeps it, with only in-frame sequences that have V and J called. A part of the clones is gone; compared with another copy, unresolved V genes explain less than half, and the rest is unexplained. The V and J calls and clone size were taken over from that table, and D and trimming were inferred from the DNA. In this sample the table shows roughly 13,000 clones, roughly three fifths of which occur a single time. Around 13% of the sample belongs to the ten largest clones.

This clone was detected a few times. The specificity of this receptor is unknown. No much larger clone exists at a distance of one base, and base qualities are not known. General findings and caveats noted by the study authors: Irradiated tumors contained more dominant CDR3 motifs, and these motifs occupied a larger share of the repertoire than in control tumors. The single-armed trial design could not address effects of radiation dose or scheduling on the TCR repertoire. Intratumoral heterogeneity went uncaptured because the only tumor material available was small regions of around 1 g. Higher TCR clonality was observed in irradiated tumors than in controls, with an average of about 50% of the repertoire accounted for by the top 100 clonotypes, compared with 43% in nephrectomy-only tumors.

In the germline V gene, CDR1 corresponds to SGHTS and CDR2 to YDEGEE. The CDR3, cysteine through phenylalanine, is 12 amino acids long. Solely the CDR3 DNA is kept, with 36 bases framed from the first base. Trimming removed 4 bases from V and 14 bases from J, leaving 13 bases between the germline ends. Sequencing was performed on tumor tissue, taken from a patient whose treatment was nephrectomy without radiotherapy. This chain is built from TRBV5-8 and TRBJ1-6; TRBD1 could be the D gene, as 5 bases match. The TCR sequence derives from a middle-aged man with renal cell carcinoma. Here is the DNA: TGTGCCAGCAGCCTCCGAGCGGGGGCCCTCCACTTT. Translated, it gives CASSLRAGALHF.